Below, 27 T cell receptor beta chains from the same sample are listed, as sequenced in a study of blood T cells in healthy people across ages. With a J-beta primer mix and a sample-barcoded 5' primer, a second PCR ran about 6 to 11 cycles. TCRdb passed the 5' RACE reads through MiXCR, listing each CDR3 protein once. The profile covers around 1,000,000 distinct CDR3 sequences, with 20% to 25% appearing a single time and about 0.69% taken by the ten largest. The same specimen was also included in a second study, on T cells of mothers and their children.

The specimen was blood. The receptors shown here come from a girl aged 2 to 9 in good health.

In DNA form, the CDR3 reads TGTGCCAGCAGCCCCCGGGGGGGGCCGAACACTGAAGCTTTCTTT. Amino acids: CASSPRGGPNTEAFF. The genes are TRBV12-3 or TRBV12-4 and TRBJ1-1; TRBD1 might be the D (6 bases). The CDR3 runs 15 residues. V shed 6 bases and J shed 1 base, with 15 bases lying between them.

The chain couples TRBV7-8 to TRBJ2-4; TRBD1 is a possible D gene (5 bases). The length of the CDR3 is 16 residues. V lost 1 base and J lost 3, with 13 bases in between. CDR1 and CDR2 (germline): SGHVS, FQNEAQ. This CDR3 reads CASSLEGRQSKNIQYF. The CDR3 DNA is TGTGCCAGCAGCTTAGAGGGTCGACAGAGCAAAAACATTCAGTACTTC.

V gene TRBV27 combines with J gene TRBJ2-5, with TRBD2 matching over 12 bases. The CDR3 runs 16 residues. Trimming cost V 3 bases and J 6 bases; bases outside gene matches: 8. Germline assignment: CDR1 MNHEY and CDR2 SMNVEV (reference sequence). CDR3 sequence: CASSFLAGGGRKTQYF. The CDR3 nucleotides are TGTGCCAGCAGTTTTCTAGCGGGAGGGGGGAGGAAGACCCAGTACTTC.

The J gene is TRBJ2-5, the V gene TRBV20-1, with D unclear. The J call is in doubt because the DNA end fits TRBJ2-1 better. Germline V lookup: CDR1 DFQATT, CDR2 SNEGSKA (reference sequence). This CDR3 comprises 10 residues. CDR3 in DNA: TGCAGTGCTAAAGTCAATGAGCAGTTCTTC. Amino acid sequence: CSAKVNEQFF.

The chain joins TRBV27 to TRBJ2-7, with D perhaps matching TRBD1 or TRBD2 (5 bases each). Per germline, CDR1 MNHEY and CDR2 SMNVEV (reference sequence). The CDR3 loop spans 14 amino acids. Trimming took 5 bases from V and 5 from J, leaving 16 bases between them. In DNA, the CDR3 is TGTGCCAGCAGTCCCCCGGGGCCCGGAGACGAGCAGTACTTC. Translated, it gives CASSPPGPGDEQYF.

V and J are TRBV6-1 and TRBJ2-6; either TRBD1 or TRBD2 may fit D (6 bases each). Trimming took 3 bases from V and 2 from J, leaving 11 bases between them. The CDR3 consists of 16 residues. Germline V lookup: CDR1 MNHNS, CDR2 SASEGT. The CDR3 spells CASSEEGGTGANVLTF. The CDR3 DNA reads TGTGCCAGCAGTGAGGAGGGGGGAACTGGGGCCAACGTCCTGACTTTC.

J is TRBJ2-1 and V is TRBV2, with TRBD1 identical over 8 bases. V trimming: 1 base; J trimming: 6 bases; junction bases outside the gene matches: 8. This CDR3 has 16 residues. The germline V gene encodes CDR1 SNHLY and CDR2 FYNNEI. For the CDR3, the DNA is TGTGCCAGCAGTGAAGACTTAATAACAGGGGGCAATGAGCAGTTCTTC. Its protein product is CASSEDLITGGNEQFF.

This clonotype was seen a handful of times. V and J are TRBV3-1 and TRBJ1-2, with D tentatively TRBD1 (6 bases). The V and J ends lost 2 bases and 5 bases respectively, with 24 bases between them. Germline V CDR1 and CDR2: LGHDT, YNNKEL (reference sequence). This CDR3 is built from 18 residues. The CDR3: CASSQIREGVPHLYGYTF. The CDR3 region has the DNA TGTGCCAGCAGCCAAATCCGGGAGGGGGTTCCACACCTTTATGGCTACACCTTC. Full variable domain (remainder filled in from reference TRBV3-1 and TRBJ1-2): DTAVSQTPKYLVTQMGNDKSIKCEQNLGHDTMYWYKQDSKKFLKIMFSYNNKELIINETVPNRFSPKSPDKAHLNLHINSLELGDSAVYFCASSQIREGVPHLYGYTFGSGTRLTVV.

The V gene is TRBV29-1, the J gene TRBJ2-7; possibly TRBD2 for D (6 bases). Germline CDR1 is SQVTM and CDR2 is ANQGSEA. Trimming shortened V by 4 bases and J by 5 bases, and 12 bases separated the two germline ends. The CDR3 is made up of 12 amino acids. The CDR3 DNA follows: TGCAGCGTTGGGAGGGTGGTGGACGAGCAGTACTTC. Translation: CSVGRVVDEQYF.

This clonotype was seen more than once but under ten times. The chain has TRBV5-1 and TRBJ2-1; TRBD2 aligns across 11 bases. Germline CDR1 SGHRS, CDR2 YFSETQ. The CDR3 is made up of 16 amino acids. The V gene end was trimmed by 4 bases and the J gene end by 6 bases; junction bases not matched to a gene: 9. CDR3 region: CASSQASGGNFNEQFF. CDR3 DNA: TGCGCCAGCAGCCAGGCTAGCGGGGGGAACTTCAATGAGCAGTTCTTC.

This clonotype was counted a few times. The gene calls are TRBV12-3 or TRBV12-4 and TRBJ2-7, with D perhaps matching TRBD2 (5 bases). V shed 5 bases and J shed 5 bases, with 16 bases lying between them. CDR3 length: 14 residues. The DNA for the CDR3 is TGTGCCAGCAGTGAGGGCCTTGACGACCACGAGCAGTACTTC. Protein product: CASSEGLDDHEQYF.

This clonotype has more than one count but fewer than ten. The rearrangement uses TRBV6-5 and TRBJ2-3; D not certain. The CDR3 covers 15 residues. V was pared by 7 bases and J by 6 bases, with 20 bases between. CDR1 MNHEY and CDR2 SVGAGI come from the germline V gene. CDR3 sequence reads: CASKELEGFKDTQYF. The CDR3 DNA is TGTGCCAGCAAGGAGCTAGAAGGGTTTAAGGATACGCAGTATTTT.

This clonotype was observed a few times. This sequence joins TRBV21-1 and TRBJ2-7; TRBD1 is the table's D call, not checked against the DNA. TRBV21-1 is a documented pseudogene. This CDR3 comprises 15 residues. CDR3 DNA: TGTGCCAGCTCTCTCAAAGGGGGCAGAACTAACGAGCAGTACTTC. Protein: CASSLKGGRTNEQYF.

The rearrangement links TRBV20-1 to TRBJ1-1; TRBD1 matches 7 bases. In germline, CDR1 is DFQATT, CDR2 SNEGSKA (reference sequence). Trimming at V came to 3 bases and at J to 6 bases, leaving 10 bases not matched to a gene. The CDR3 contains 14 residues. This chain's CDR3 is CSASLVRGRAEAFF. DNA of the CDR3: TGCAGTGCTAGTTTGGTCAGGGGGAGAGCTGAAGCTTTCTTT.

The rearrangement links TRBV27 to TRBJ2-7; D may be TRBD2 (5 bases). Germline V gene sequence: CDR1 MNHEY, CDR2 SMNVEV (reference sequence). The CDR3 extends over 13 amino acids. V was cut by 4 bases and J by 3 bases, with 10 bases left in between. The CDR3 reads CASSYGDYYEQYF. The CDR3, as DNA: TGTGCCAGCAGTTACGGGGATTACTACGAGCAGTACTTC.

This chain joins TRBV20-1 and TRBJ2-5, with D possibly matching TRBD1 (6 bases). Germline V gene sequence: CDR1 DFQATT, CDR2 SNEGSKA (reference sequence). V lost 6 bases and J 5 bases, leaving 19 bases between the germline ends. The CDR3 has 14 amino acids. The CDR3 DNA sequence: TGCAGTGCCTATCGACAGGTCGGAACGGAGACCCAGTACTTC. Its protein is CSAYRQVGTETQYF.

This clonotype was counted between two and nine times. CDR3 in DNA: TGTGCCAGCACCCCTTGGGGCAGCGCAGCCTATGGCTACACCTTC. Translation: CASTPWGSAAYGYTF. The V and J genes are TRBV12-3 or TRBV12-4 and TRBJ1-2, with D tentatively TRBD1 (5 bases). This CDR3 is 15 amino acids long. V was cut by 7 bases and J by 4 bases, with 19 bases left in between.

This clonotype was seen a handful of times. A read error may account for a junction end that differs from germline. The chain recombines TRBV6-5 with TRBJ1-2, with D hard to call. Looked up from germline, CDR1 is MNHEY and CDR2 is SVGAGI. The CDR3 length is 15 residues. The CDR3: CASSYDGRGFYGYTF. DNA of the CDR3: TGTGCCAGCAGTTACGACGGGCGCGGCTTCTATGGTTACACCTTC.

V usage is TRBV7-2 and J usage is TRBJ2-7; 14 nucleotides line up with TRBD2. The CDR3 is made up of 16 amino acids. Germline V gene data show CDR1 as SGHTA and CDR2 as FQGNSA. Trimming at V came to 6 bases and at J to 6 bases, leaving 10 bases not matched to a gene. CDR3 in DNA: TGTGCCAGCAGTCCCCAAGGGACTAGCGGGAGCCTCGAGCAGTACTTC. Its protein product is CASSPQGTSGSLEQYF. Using reference TRBV7-2 and TRBJ2-7 for the parts outside the CDR3, the full variable domain is GAGVSQSPSNKVTEKGKDVELRCDPISGHTALYWYRQSLGQGLEFLIYFQGNSAPDKSGLPSDRFSAERTGGSVSTLTIQRTQQEDSAVYLCASSPQGTSGSLEQYFGPGTRLTVT.

At least ten counts were recorded for this clonotype. The rearrangement joins TRBV6-5 to TRBJ1-3, with D maybe TRBD1 (6 bases). The CDR3 loop spans 18 amino acids. Trimming pared 0 bases from V and 0 bases from J, leaving 15 bases between. Germline V gene data show CDR1 as MNHEY and CDR2 as SVGAGI. Here the CDR3 reads CASSYSNTGPSSGNTIYF. The CDR3, as DNA: TGTGCCAGCAGTTACTCGAATACAGGGCCGAGCTCTGGAAACACCATATATTTT.

The sample holds a few counts of this clonotype. The chain employs TRBV24-1 and TRBJ2-7; D gene uncertain. Germline assignment: CDR1 KGHDR and CDR2 SFDVKD. V was shortened by 4 bases and J by 3 bases, with 15 bases between the two germline ends. The CDR3 length is 15 residues. DNA of the CDR3: TGTGCCACCAGTGAGCCACGAGACGGATTCTACGAGCAGTACTTC. Translation gives CATSEPRDGFYEQYF.

This clonotype was counted only a few times. J is TRBJ2-3 and V is TRBV4-1; D remains ambiguous. The CDR3 spans 12 residues. The germline CDR1 and CDR2 sequences are MGHRA and YSYEKL. Trimming pared 0 bases from V and 7 bases from J, leaving 5 bases between. For the CDR3, the DNA is TGCGCCAGCAGCCAAGAAGAGTATACGCAGTATTTT. Protein product: CASSQEEYTQYF.

The chain employs TRBV20-1 and TRBJ2-3, with TRBD2 as a possible D gene (6 bases). Germline V gene sequence: CDR1 DFQATT, CDR2 SNEGSKA (reference sequence). CDR3 size: 14 residues. V was pared by 5 bases and J by 4 bases, with 16 bases between. The CDR3 nucleotides are TGCAGTGCTCTCCCCGGGAGAAGGGCAGATACGCAGTATTTT. It encodes CSALPGRRADTQYF.

There are a few counts of this clonotype. The rearrangement links TRBV4-2 to TRBJ1-6, with 8 bases matching TRBD1. J lost 9 bases, V lost 0 bases, and 7 bases had no gene match. The germline V gene has CDR1 LGHNA and CDR2 YNFKEQ. The length of the CDR3 is 16 residues. The CDR3 DNA follows: TGTGCCAGCAGCCAAGAAACGCAGGGGACAGGTTCACCCCTCCACTTT. Translation: CASSQETQGTGSPLHF.

There are a few counts of this clonotype. V and J are TRBV29-1 and TRBJ1-3; D remains unclear. CDR1 and CDR2 (germline): SQVTM, ANQGSEA. Trimming took off 0 bases at V and 2 bases at J, with 8 bases between the two ends. The CDR3 runs to 14 residues. The DNA of the CDR3 is TGCAGCGTTGAAGATGGGGTGGCTGGAAACACCATATATTTT. Translated: CSVEDGVAGNTIYF.

The rearrangement joins TRBV7-2 to TRBJ2-3, with 9 bases identical to TRBD2. The CDR3 contains 18 residues. Looked up from germline, CDR1 is SGHTA and CDR2 is FQGNSA. The trim removed 1 base at V and 1 base at J, leaving 9 bases unmatched. The CDR3 DNA sequence: TGTGCCAGCAGCTTAGATCCTAGCGGGATTGGGGGCACAGATACGCAGTATTTT. This encodes CASSLDPSGIGGTDTQYF.

The genes are TRBV12-3 or TRBV12-4 and TRBJ2-4, with D perhaps assigned TRBD1 or TRBD2 (5 bases each). The CDR3 extends over 11 amino acids. V lost 10 bases and J 12 bases, leaving 16 bases between the germline ends. Here the CDR3 reads CATARDAGQYF. The CDR3 nucleotides are TGTGCCACCGCCCGGGACGCCGGTCAGTACTTC.